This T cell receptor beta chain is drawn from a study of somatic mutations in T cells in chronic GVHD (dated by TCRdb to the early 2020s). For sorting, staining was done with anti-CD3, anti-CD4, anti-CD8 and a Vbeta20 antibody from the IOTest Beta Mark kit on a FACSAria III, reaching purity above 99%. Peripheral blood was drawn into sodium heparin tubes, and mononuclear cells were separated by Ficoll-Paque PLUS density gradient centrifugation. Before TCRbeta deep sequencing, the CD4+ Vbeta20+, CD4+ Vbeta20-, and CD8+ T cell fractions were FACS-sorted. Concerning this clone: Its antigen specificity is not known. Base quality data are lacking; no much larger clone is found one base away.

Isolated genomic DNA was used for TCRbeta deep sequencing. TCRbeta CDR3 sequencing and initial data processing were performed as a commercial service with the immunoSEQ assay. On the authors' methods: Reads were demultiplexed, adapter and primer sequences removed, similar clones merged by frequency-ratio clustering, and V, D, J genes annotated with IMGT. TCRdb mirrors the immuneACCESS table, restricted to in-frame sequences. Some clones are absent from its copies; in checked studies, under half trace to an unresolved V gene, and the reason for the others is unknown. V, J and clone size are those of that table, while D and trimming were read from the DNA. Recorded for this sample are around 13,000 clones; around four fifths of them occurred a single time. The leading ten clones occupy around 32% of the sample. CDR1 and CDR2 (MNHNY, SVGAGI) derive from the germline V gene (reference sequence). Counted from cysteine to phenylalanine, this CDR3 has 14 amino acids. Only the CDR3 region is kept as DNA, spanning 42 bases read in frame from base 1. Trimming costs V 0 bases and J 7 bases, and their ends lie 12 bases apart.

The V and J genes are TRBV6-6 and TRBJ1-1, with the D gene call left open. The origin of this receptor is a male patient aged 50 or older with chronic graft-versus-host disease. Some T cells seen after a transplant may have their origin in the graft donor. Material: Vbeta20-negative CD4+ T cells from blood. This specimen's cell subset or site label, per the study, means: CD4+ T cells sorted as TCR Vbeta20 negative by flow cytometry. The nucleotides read TGTGCCAGCAGTTACTCGACAACGCCAAATGAAGCTTTCTTT. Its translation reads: CASSYSTTPNEAFF.